At least ten counts were recorded for the clone carrying this TCR beta chain. What it recognizes is unknown. The data derive from a study of glioma-infiltrating T cells. Broader study findings: Very few CDR3 sequences were shared between tissue and blood. Gliomas, especially low-grade, showed above-expected tissue-blood divergence; non-neoplastic patients showed below.

Using RNA template, CDR3s of TCR alpha and beta were amplified with iRepertoire arm-PCR. Input was roughly 100-450 ng of tissue mRNA or PBMC total RNA. MiXCR was run by TCRdb on the multiplex PCR reads, yielding one entry per CDR3 protein. The profile shows some 180,000 distinct CDR3 sequences, over 30% of them singletons. This receptor was taken from a human donor with low-grade glioma or glioblastoma, undergoing nonglioma brain surgery, or in good health (not recorded which). Input material: glioma tissue, nonneoplastic brain tissue, or PBMCs (not recorded which).

The CDR3 DNA is TGCAGCGTTGACGTGGAAAACACAGATACGCAGTATTTT. Protein: CSVDVENTDTQYF. V and J are TRBV29-1 and TRBJ2-3, with D uncertain. V lost 3 bases, J lost 2 bases, and 9 bases lay in between. The CDR3 has 13 amino acids. Germline V gene data show CDR1 as SQVTM and CDR2 as ANQGSEA.